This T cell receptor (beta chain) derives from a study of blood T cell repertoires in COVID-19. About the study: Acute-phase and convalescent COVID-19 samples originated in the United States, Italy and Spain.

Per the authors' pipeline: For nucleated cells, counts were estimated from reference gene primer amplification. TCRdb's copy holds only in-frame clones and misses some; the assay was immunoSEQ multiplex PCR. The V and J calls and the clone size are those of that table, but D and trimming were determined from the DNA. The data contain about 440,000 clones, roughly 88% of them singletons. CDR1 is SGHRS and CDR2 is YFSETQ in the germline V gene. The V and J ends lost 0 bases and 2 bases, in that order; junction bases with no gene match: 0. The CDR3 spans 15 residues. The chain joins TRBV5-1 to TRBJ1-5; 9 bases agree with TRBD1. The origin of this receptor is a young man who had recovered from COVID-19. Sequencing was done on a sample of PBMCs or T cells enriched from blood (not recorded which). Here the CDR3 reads CASSLGTGGNQPQHF. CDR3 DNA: TGCGCCAGCAGCTTGGGGACAGGGGGCAATCAGCCCCAGCATTTT.